A selection of T cell receptor beta chains follows, all from one sample in a study of beta chain features in type 1 diabetes. Sequenced by immunoSEQ multiplex PCR; TCRdb stores in-frame clones only, minus some. Of hundreds of thousands of clones detected, around 28% appear once; the ten largest clones hold roughly 0.066%. The sample taken for sequencing was naive CD4+ T cells from blood. The receptors stem from a man aged 18 to 30 in good health. The CDR3 runs from the conserved cysteine through the conserved F or W. Fields, in order: D gene, V gene, J gene, clone size, CDR3 DNA, CDR3 protein. D genes are given only for firm matches. Expanded clones are given a class, and other clones once, few, many or no size at all.

d_call: NA; v_call: TRBV2; j_call: TRBJ1-5; clone_size: few; cdr3_nt: TGTGCCAGCAGCGGAAGGATGCAGCCCCAGCATTTT; cdr3_aa: CASSGRMQPQHF
d_call: NA; v_call: TRBV25-1; j_call: TRBJ1-2; clone_size: NA; cdr3_nt: TGTGCCAGCAGGTCCGAAGGGGTCTCCTATGGCTACACCTTC; cdr3_aa: CASRSEGVSYGYTF
d_call: NA; v_call: TRBV11-2; j_call: TRBJ2-3; clone_size: few; cdr3_nt: TGTGCCAGCAGGCGTTTAGCACCCACTATGGCGCAGTATTTT; cdr3_aa: CASRRLAPTMAQYF
d_call: TRBD2; v_call: TRBV7-9; j_call: TRBJ2-1; clone_size: few; cdr3_nt: TGTGCCAGCAGCCCTCTAGCGGACCCTTCCTACAATGAGCAGTTCTTC; cdr3_aa: CASSPLADPSYNEQFF
d_call: TRBD1; v_call: TRBV7-9; j_call: TRBJ2-5; clone_size: NA; cdr3_nt: TGTGCCAGCAGCTTGGCAGGGGGCGCCGAGACCCAGTACTTC; cdr3_aa: CASSLAGGAETQYF
d_call: NA; v_call: TRBV15; j_call: TRBJ2-1; clone_size: NA; cdr3_nt: TGTGCCACCAGCAGAGAAGGACAGAACTACAATGAGCAGTTCTTC; cdr3_aa: CATSREGQNYNEQFF
d_call: NA; v_call: TRBV5-4; j_call: TRBJ2-5; clone_size: few; cdr3_nt: TGTGCCAGCAGCTTGGGGACGGTCTACCAAGAGACCCAGTACTTC; cdr3_aa: CASSLGTVYQETQYF
d_call: NA; v_call: TRBV28; j_call: TRBJ2-7; clone_size: NA; cdr3_nt: TGTGCCAGCAGTCCATACAGGGCCTACGAGCAGTACTTC; cdr3_aa: CASSPYRAYEQYF
d_call: NA; v_call: TRBV4-1; j_call: TRBJ2-7; clone_size: NA; cdr3_nt: TGCGCCAGCAGCTTGACTAGTAACTACGAGCAGTACTTC; cdr3_aa: CASSLTSNYEQYF
d_call: NA; v_call: TRBV5-1; j_call: TRBJ2-6; clone_size: few; cdr3_nt: TGCGCCAGCAGCTTGTCCCTATCGGGGGCCAACGTCCTGACTTTC; cdr3_aa: CASSLSLSGANVLTF
d_call: NA; v_call: TRBV27; j_call: TRBJ2-3; clone_size: NA; cdr3_nt: TGTGCCGGATTCGAAGATACGCAGTATTTT; cdr3_aa: CAGFEDTQYF
d_call: TRBD2; v_call: TRBV10-3; j_call: TRBJ2-2; clone_size: few; cdr3_nt: TGTGCCATCAGTGAACGGGTCGGCGGGAGGGCCGACACCGGGGAGCTGTTTTTT; cdr3_aa: CAISERVGGRADTGELFF
d_call: TRBD2; v_call: TRBV30; j_call: TRBJ2-7; clone_size: NA; cdr3_nt: TGTGCCTGGAATATCTTAGCGGGACTTACCTACGAGCAGTACTTC; cdr3_aa: CAWNILAGLTYEQYF
d_call: TRBD2; v_call: TRBV4-1; j_call: TRBJ2-7; clone_size: few; cdr3_nt: TGCGCCAGCAGCCAAGATCGGGAGGGTGGCTACGAGCAGTACTTC; cdr3_aa: CASSQDREGGYEQYF
d_call: TRBD1; v_call: TRBV11-1; j_call: TRBJ2-5; clone_size: NA; cdr3_nt: TGTGCCAGCGGTTGGGACAGTCAAGAGACCCAGTACTTC; cdr3_aa: CASGWDSQETQYF
d_call: TRBD2; v_call: TRBV9; j_call: TRBJ2-3; clone_size: NA; cdr3_nt: TGTGCCAGCAGCTCCCGACTAGCGTTCGGGGTAGATACGCAGTATTTT; cdr3_aa: CASSSRLAFGVDTQYF
d_call: NA; v_call: TRBV25-1; j_call: TRBJ2-3; clone_size: NA; cdr3_nt: TGTGCCAGCAGTGGCCGACTGTACCCGGGAGATACGCAGTATTTT; cdr3_aa: CASSGRLYPGDTQYF
d_call: NA; v_call: TRBV4-2; j_call: TRBJ2-3; clone_size: NA; cdr3_nt: TGTGCCAGCAGCCAAGCGCTAGCCACCACCCAAGATACGCAGTATTTT; cdr3_aa: CASSQALATTQDTQYF
d_call: NA; v_call: TRBV9; j_call: TRBJ2-2; clone_size: NA; cdr3_nt: TGTGCCAGCAGCGTAGGGATTGCCGGGGAGCTGTTTTTT; cdr3_aa: CASSVGIAGELFF
d_call: NA; v_call: TRBV9; j_call: TRBJ2-6; clone_size: NA; cdr3_nt: TGTGCCAGCAGCGCCCGATCTGGGGCCAACGTCCTGACTTTC; cdr3_aa: CASSARSGANVLTF
d_call: TRBD2; v_call: TRBV30; j_call: TRBJ2-2; clone_size: few; cdr3_nt: TGTGCCTGTACGGGACTAGCGGGAGGGACCACCGGGGAGCTGTTTTTT; cdr3_aa: CACTGLAGGTTGELFF
d_call: NA; v_call: TRBV27; j_call: TRBJ2-7; clone_size: NA; cdr3_nt: TGTGCCAGCAGATCGGGGTGGTCGGGGTACGAGCAGTACTTC; cdr3_aa: CASRSGWSGYEQYF
d_call: NA; v_call: TRBV25-1; j_call: TRBJ1-2; clone_size: once; cdr3_nt: TGTGCCAGCAGAGAAACAGGAGACCGCTATGGCTACACCTTC; cdr3_aa: CASRETGDRYGYTF
d_call: TRBD2; v_call: TRBV7-6; j_call: TRBJ2-1; clone_size: few; cdr3_nt: TGTGCCAGCAGCTTCACTAGCGGGGTCCCCTACAATGAGCAGTTCTTC; cdr3_aa: CASSFTSGVPYNEQFF
d_call: NA; v_call: TRBV5-1; j_call: TRBJ2-7; clone_size: few; cdr3_nt: TGCGCCAGCAGCTTGCGAGGAGATCATAACTACGAGCAGTACTTC; cdr3_aa: CASSLRGDHNYEQYF
d_call: TRBD2; v_call: TRBV11-2; j_call: TRBJ2-3; clone_size: NA; cdr3_nt: TGTGCCAGCAGCCGTATGACTAGCGGAGGAACAGATACGCAGTATTTT; cdr3_aa: CASSRMTSGGTDTQYF
d_call: NA; v_call: TRBV5-1; j_call: TRBJ2-1; clone_size: NA; cdr3_nt: TGCGCCAGCAGCTTGGGGACTGCACGTGAGCAGTTCTTC; cdr3_aa: CASSLGTAREQFF
d_call: NA; v_call: TRBV29-1; j_call: TRBJ2-5; clone_size: few; cdr3_nt: TGCAGCGTTGAAAATCCTAGCAGGGAGACCCAGTACTTC; cdr3_aa: CSVENPSRETQYF
d_call: NA; v_call: TRBV10-3; j_call: TRBJ2-1; clone_size: NA; cdr3_nt: TGTGCCATCAGTGAGCTCAATGAGCAGTTCTTC; cdr3_aa: CAISELNEQFF
d_call: NA; v_call: TRBV7-2; j_call: TRBJ2-3; clone_size: NA; cdr3_nt: TGTGCCAGCAGCTTAGGACAGATCACAGATACGCAGTATTTT; cdr3_aa: CASSLGQITDTQYF
d_call: TRBD1; v_call: TRBV9; j_call: TRBJ2-4; clone_size: NA; cdr3_nt: TGTGCCAGCAGCGTAATGGGCATCCAGGGGGACATTCAGTACTTC; cdr3_aa: CASSVMGIQGDIQYF
d_call: NA; v_call: TRBV30; j_call: TRBJ2-5; clone_size: few; cdr3_nt: TGTGCCTGGAGTGTACTCAGTATGGGCCCGCAAGAGACCCAGTACTTC; cdr3_aa: CAWSVLSMGPQETQYF
d_call: TRBD2; v_call: TRBV7-2; j_call: TRBJ2-5; clone_size: NA; cdr3_nt: TGTGCCAGCAGCCCCCAGCGGTTAGCGGGAGCAAAGACCCAGTACTTC; cdr3_aa: CASSPQRLAGAKTQYF
d_call: NA; v_call: TRBV7-2; j_call: TRBJ2-5; clone_size: NA; cdr3_nt: TGTGCCAGCAGCTTAGTCTCGGGTGAGGGACAAGAGACCCAGTACTTC; cdr3_aa: CASSLVSGEGQETQYF
d_call: TRBD1; v_call: TRBV9; j_call: TRBJ1-2; clone_size: few; cdr3_nt: TGTGCCAGCAGCGTAGAACAGGGGTATGGCTACACCTTC; cdr3_aa: CASSVEQGYGYTF
d_call: NA; v_call: TRBV30; j_call: TRBJ2-1; clone_size: NA; cdr3_nt: TGTGCCTGGAGTACAGGGCCTTTCAATGAGCAGTTCTTC; cdr3_aa: CAWSTGPFNEQFF
d_call: TRBD1; v_call: TRBV2; j_call: TRBJ2-7; clone_size: NA; cdr3_nt: TGTGCCAGCAGCGGACAGGGTCCCTACGAGCAGTACTTC; cdr3_aa: CASSGQGPYEQYF
d_call: NA; v_call: TRBV5-1; j_call: TRBJ2-5; clone_size: NA; cdr3_nt: TGCGCCAGCAGCCCCCCGTACCAAGAGACCCAGTACTTC; cdr3_aa: CASSPPYQETQYF
d_call: TRBD1; v_call: TRBV5-1; j_call: TRBJ1-4; clone_size: NA; cdr3_nt: TGCGCCAGCAGCTTGACAGGGGATCGCGAAAAACTGTTTTTT; cdr3_aa: CASSLTGDREKLFF
d_call: TRBD1; v_call: TRBV5-1; j_call: TRBJ2-1; clone_size: NA; cdr3_nt: TGCGCCAGCAGCCCGGGGGACAGGGGCGCCGGCGAGCAGTTCTTC; cdr3_aa: CASSPGDRGAGEQFF
d_call: NA; v_call: TRBV5-1; j_call: TRBJ2-3; clone_size: few; cdr3_nt: TGCGCCAGCAGCTTGGCGATAGCGGCACCCACAGATACGCAGTATTTT; cdr3_aa: CASSLAIAAPTDTQYF
d_call: NA; v_call: TRBV30; j_call: TRBJ2-7; clone_size: NA; cdr3_nt: TGTGCCTGGAGTGGGCTCGGACCCTACGAGCAGTACTTC; cdr3_aa: CAWSGLGPYEQYF
d_call: NA; v_call: TRBV29-1; j_call: TRBJ2-6; clone_size: few; cdr3_nt: TGCAGCGTACATACGGGGGAAGCTGGGGCCAACGTCCTGACTTTC; cdr3_aa: CSVHTGEAGANVLTF
d_call: NA; v_call: TRBV30; j_call: TRBJ1-1; clone_size: NA; cdr3_nt: TGTGCCTGGAGTGTAAGGCGGCTGAACACTGAAGCTTTCTTT; cdr3_aa: CAWSVRRLNTEAFF
d_call: NA; v_call: TRBV28; j_call: TRBJ2-6; clone_size: NA; cdr3_nt: TGTGCCAGCAAGGGGTTTAACACACTCTCTGGGGCCAACGTCCTGACTTTC; cdr3_aa: CASKGFNTLSGANVLTF
d_call: NA; v_call: TRBV9; j_call: TRBJ2-3; clone_size: few; cdr3_nt: TGTGCCAGCAGCGTAGTTAGCTATAGCACAGATACGCAGTATTTT; cdr3_aa: CASSVVSYSTDTQYF